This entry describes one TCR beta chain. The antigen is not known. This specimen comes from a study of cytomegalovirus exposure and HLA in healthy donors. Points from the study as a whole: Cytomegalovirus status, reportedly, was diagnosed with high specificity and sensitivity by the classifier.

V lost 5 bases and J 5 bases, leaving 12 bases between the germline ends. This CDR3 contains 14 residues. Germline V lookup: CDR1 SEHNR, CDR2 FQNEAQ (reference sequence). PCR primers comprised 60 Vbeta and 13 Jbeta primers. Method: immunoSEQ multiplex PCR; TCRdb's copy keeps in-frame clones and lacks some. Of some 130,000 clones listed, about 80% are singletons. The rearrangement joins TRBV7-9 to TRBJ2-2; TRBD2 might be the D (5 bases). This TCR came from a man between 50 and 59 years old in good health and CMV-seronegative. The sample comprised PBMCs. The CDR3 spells CASSLHTGTGELFF. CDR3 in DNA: TGTGCCAGCAGCCTACACACGGGGACCGGGGAGCTGTTTTTT.